The present TCR beta chain was sequenced within a study of T cell responses to AZD1222 COVID-19 vaccine. Sequenced by immunoSEQ multiplex PCR; TCRdb stores in-frame clones only, minus some. The sample holds 70,000 to 95,000 clones, just over 90% seen once. V was cut by 0 bases and J by 1 base, with 0 bases left in between. The germline CDR1 and CDR2 sequences are SEHNR and FQNEAQ (reference sequence). This CDR3 contains 12 residues. The chain employs TRBV7-9 and TRBJ2-5; D unresolved. The specimen was peripheral blood, collected 28 days after the second AZD1222 dose. The receptor was derived from an adult who received the AZD1222 COVID-19 vaccine. As DNA, the CDR3 is TGTGCCAGCAGCTTAGCCCAAGAGACCCAGTACTTC. As protein: CASSLAQETQYF.